The entry that follows covers one T cell receptor beta chain sequence. This specimen comes from a study of T cells in Graves' hyperthyroidism and ophthalmopathy. This CDR3 contains 15 residues. In germline, CDR1 is MNHEY, CDR2 SVGAGI. Trimming took off 2 bases at V and 4 bases at J, with 9 bases between the two ends. Regions amplified from RNA transcripts were the TCR beta CDR3 regions. The HTBI set primed first-round TCR CDR3 RT-PCR. TCRdb reprocessed the multiplex PCR reads via MiXCR and lists one record per CDR3 protein. The sample holds about 660,000 distinct CDR3 sequences, about 45% seen once. The source is an adult man with Graves' disease, either hyperthyroidism or ophthalmopathy (not recorded which). Material for sequencing was peripheral blood or thyroid tissue (not recorded which). The chain employs TRBV6-5 and TRBJ2-6; the D gene is possibly TRBD1 (5 bases). The chain's CDR3 is CASSYGAAGANVLTF. The CDR3 nucleotides are TGTGCCAGCAGTTACGGGGCGGCGGGGGCCAACGTCCTGACTTTC.